These 18 T cell receptor beta chains share one sample of origin, sequenced in a study of T cells in Graves' hyperthyroidism and ophthalmopathy. RNA transcripts were the template for amplifying TCR beta CDR3 regions. First-round RT-PCR of the TCR CDR3 relied on the HTBI primer set. MiXCR, applied by TCRdb to the multiplex PCR reads, yields one record per CDR3 protein. The data contain about 590,000 distinct CDR3 sequences, roughly 14% of them singletons. Sequences were obtained from blood. These receptors were obtained from a woman aged 25 to 39 with Graves' hyperthyroidism.

There are many counts of this clonotype. The rearrangement joins TRBV6-5 to TRBJ2-2; tentative D call: TRBD2 (5 bases). This CDR3 region has 14 residues. Trimming removed 0 bases at V and 3 bases at J, with 5 bases between. Germline values: CDR1 MNHEY, CDR2 SVGAGI. CDR3 loop: CASSYSRDTGELFF. In DNA, the CDR3 is TGTGCCAGCAGTTACTCGAGGGACACCGGGGAGCTGTTTTTT.

This clonotype showed up just a few times. The chain has TRBV19 and TRBJ2-5, with 7 bases identical to TRBD2. The germline V gene has CDR1 LNHDA and CDR2 SQIVND (reference sequence). Losses at the gene ends were 5 bases for V and 1 base for J; bases not matched to a gene: 13. The CDR3 totals 17 residues. The CDR3 nucleotides read TGTGCCAGTAGTCCTCAAGGCGGGGGATCTTTCCAAGAGACCCAGTACTTC. Its translation: CASSPQGGGSFQETQYF.

In its sample, this clonotype was seen once. The chain couples TRBV20-1 to TRBJ2-6; a weak D match, TRBD2 (5 bases). The length of the CDR3 is 18 residues. Germline lookup yields CDR1 DFQATT and CDR2 SNEGSKA (reference sequence). The V and J ends lost 1 base and 0 bases respectively, with 16 bases between them. CDR3 sequence: CSARVTTGKSSGANVLTF. The CDR3 nucleotides read TGCAGTGCTAGAGTGACAACGGGAAAATCCTCTGGGGCCAACGTCCTGACTTTC.

This clonotype was seen repeatedly, ten times or more. This chain links TRBV2 with TRBJ1-4; maybe TRBD1 (5 bases). Per germline, CDR1 SNHLY and CDR2 FYNNEI. Trimming took off 8 bases at V and 7 bases at J, with 11 bases between the two ends. The CDR3 covers 12 residues. The CDR3 loop reads CASGREGEKLFF. The CDR3 nucleotides are TGTGCCAGCGGCAGGGAAGGTGAAAAACTGTTTTTT. The entire variable domain, with the rest obtained from reference TRBV2 and TRBJ1-4, is as follows: EPEVTQTPSHQVTQMGQEVILRCVPISNHLYFYWYRQILGQKVEFLVSFYNNEISEKSEIFDDQFSVERPDGSNFTLKIRSTKLEDSAMYFCASGREGEKLFFGSGTQLSVL.

This chain connects TRBV4-2 to TRBJ2-7; D is undetermined. V lost 7 bases and J lost 4, with 14 bases in between. This CDR3 comprises 13 residues. The germline V gene has CDR1 LGHNA and CDR2 YNFKEQ. The CDR3 sequence is CASTSPNDYEQYF. The CDR3 nucleotides read TGTGCCAGCACCTCCCCTAATGATTACGAGCAGTACTTC.

This clonotype was found a few times. The genes are TRBV7-8 and TRBJ2-5; D unclear. V dropped 5 bases and J dropped 3 bases, with 19 bases sitting between them. CDR1 is SGHVS and CDR2 is FQNEAQ in the germline V gene. The CDR3 is made up of 16 amino acids. This CDR3 reads CASSTRADEMEETQYF. Here the CDR3 DNA reads TGTGCCAGCAGCACCCGGGCAGACGAAATGGAAGAGACCCAGTACTTC.

This clonotype has at least ten counts. The rearrangement joins TRBV6-2 or TRBV6-3 to TRBJ1-5, with 9 bases that match TRBD1. The CDR3 length is 17 residues. V was clipped by 2 bases and J by 1 base; unmatched bases: 6. From germline, CDR1 is MNHEY and CDR2 SVGEGT. The DNA of the CDR3 is TGTGCCAGCAGTTACGTACTCGGGACAGGGAGCAATCAGCCCCAGCATTTT. Translation: CASSYVLGTGSNQPQHF.

The chain combines TRBV18 with TRBJ2-1, with a possible D match to TRBD2 (6 bases). Trimming shortened V by 0 bases and J by 7 bases, and 19 bases separated the two germline ends. In germline, CDR1 is KGHSH, CDR2 LQKENI. This CDR3 comprises 17 residues. The CDR3 coding sequence is TGTGCCAGCTCACCACCCTCGCGGGACTTACCCTTGAATGAGCAGTTCTTC. Protein sequence: CASSPPSRDLPLNEQFF.

This clonotype turned up a few times. V usage is TRBV12-3 or TRBV12-4 and J usage is TRBJ2-7, with 7 bases matching TRBD1. CDR3 length: 15 residues. V gave up 6 bases and J gave up 2 bases; unmatched junction bases: 10. CDR3 coding DNA: TGTGCCAGCAGGATGGGGACAGCCTCAACCTACGAGCAGTACTTC. Residues: CASRMGTASTYEQYF.

A few counts support this clonotype. CDR3 in amino acids: CATSDAGTTSYEQYF. CDR3 DNA sequence: TGTGCCACCAGTGACGCCGGGACTACCTCCTACGAGCAGTACTTC. The chain employs TRBV24-1 and TRBJ2-7; TRBD2 matches at 7 bases. Unmatched junction bases numbered 5, after V lost 4 bases and J lost 0 bases. Germline V lookup: CDR1 KGHDR, CDR2 SFDVKD. The CDR3 is 15 residues long.

Notes on this clonotype: Mismatch with germline at one junction end may stem from a read error. The genes are TRBV4-1 and TRBJ2-1, with D possibly matching TRBD1 (6 bases). The CDR3 runs 15 residues. Germline V CDR1 and CDR2: MGHRA, YSYEKL. The CDR3 loop reads CASSKTGTYNPEQLF. The CDR3 DNA reads TGCGCCAGCAGCAAAACAGGGACATACAATCCTGAGCAGCTCTTC.

This clonotype showed up many times. The chain combines TRBV15 with TRBJ2-7; D might be TRBD1 or TRBD2, each matching 5 bases. Trimming took 3 bases from V and 3 from J, leaving 21 bases between them. Germline V gene data show CDR1 as LNHNV and CDR2 as YYDKDF (reference sequence). There are 17 residues in the CDR3. The CDR3 coding sequence is TGTGCCACCAGCAGGCTAGCAACCGGGGCATCGTTCTACGAGCAGTACTTC. It is translated as CATSRLATGASFYEQYF.

This clonotype was recorded at least ten times. The chain links TRBV28 to TRBJ2-4; D is unclear. The CDR3 consists of 14 residues. Germline assignment: CDR1 MDHEN and CDR2 SYDVKM. V was pared by 6 bases and J by 8 bases, with 17 bases between. The DNA of the CDR3 is TGTGCCAGCAGCAAGTACGCCTATGGGTACATTCAGTACTTC. It encodes CASSKYAYGYIQYF.

Worth noting for this clonotype: Since a much larger clone is just one base distant, this may be a read error. V usage is TRBV20-1 and J usage is TRBJ2-1; 7 bases are shared with TRBD2. The J call may not be correct, given that the DNA end is closer to TRBJ2-7. Germline V gene lookup returns CDR1 DFQATT and CDR2 SNEGSKA (reference sequence). The CDR3 is made up of 14 amino acids. CDR3 nucleotides: TGCAGTGCCCGCGGACTAGGGTTCTACAATGAGCAGTACTTC. The encoded protein is CSARGLGFYNEQYF.

This clonotype was counted only a few times. The V gene is TRBV9, the J gene TRBJ2-7; maybe TRBD1 (6 bases). Trimming pared 0 bases from V and 3 bases from J, leaving 10 bases between. Germline CDR1 and CDR2: SGDLS and YYNGEE. The CDR3 length is 14 residues. The CDR3 DNA sequence: TGTGCCAGCAGCGTAGCAGGGGCTGGCTACGAGCAGTACTTC. It translates to CASSVAGAGYEQYF. The full variable domain, its missing parts supplied by reference TRBV9 and TRBJ2-7, is DSGVTQTPKHLITATGQRVTLRCSPRSGDLSVYWYQQSLDQGLQFLIQYYNGEERAKGNILERFSAQQFPDLHSELNLSSLELGDSALYFCASSVAGAGYEQYFGPGTRLTVT.

This clonotype showed up many times. This sequence joins TRBV20-1 and TRBJ2-7; D call uncertain. This CDR3 is 11 amino acids long. From germline, CDR1 is DFQATT and CDR2 SNEGSKA (reference sequence). V dropped 6 bases and J dropped 4 bases, with 10 bases sitting between them. CDR3 coding DNA: TGCAGTGCCAATCTTGGATACGAGCAGTACTTC. Its protein product is CSANLGYEQYF.

The chain has TRBV5-5 and TRBJ2-2; TRBD2 aligns across 10 bases. Germline trimming cut 4 bases from V and 0 bases from J; bases unmatched to any gene: 3. The CDR3 sequence is 16 residues long. CDR1 is SGHKS, CDR2 YYEKEE, per germline (reference sequence). CDR3 sequence: CASSPGTSANTGELFF. DNA for the CDR3: TGTGCCAGCAGCCCCGGGACTAGCGCGAACACCGGGGAGCTGTTTTTT.

This clonotype was seen ten or more times. This chain links TRBV6-1 with TRBJ2-7; D gene uncertain. Germline V gene data show CDR1 as MNHNS and CDR2 as SASEGT. Trimming removed 5 bases from V and 4 bases from J, with 9 bases in between. This CDR3 has 12 residues. The CDR3 is CASSSAIYEQYF. CDR3 sequence (DNA): TGTGCCAGCAGTTCGGCTATATACGAGCAGTACTTC.